This TCR beta chain was captured by sequencing in a study of T cell repertoires in cytomegalovirus infection. Overall study context: Recently described HLA-C-restricted plus well-studied HLA-B-restricted CMV epitopes were used. Shared public TCR beta signatures pointed to both CMV infection and a matching HLA type.

General study results and limits: Predominance within the ex vivo response was attributable to HLA-C-restricted CMV-specific TCR beta clonotypes.

As to this clonotype: The antigen is unknown.

The ends were cut back, 1 base at V and 4 bases at J, with 11 bases in the middle. This CDR3 has 15 amino acids. The germline V gene has CDR1 SGHTA and CDR2 FQGNSA. TCRdb re-analysed the reads in MiXCR, keeping a single row per CDR3 protein. Of around 430,000 distinct CDR3 sequences listed, roughly 43% were seen once; the top ten hold 43%. The sequencing here drew on cultured PBMCs, taken from culture after CMV antigen stimulation. The TCR was taken from a human donor in good health (CMV status not recorded). Some clones in this sample may be carry-over from other donors' samples. J is TRBJ2-1 and V is TRBV7-2, with D hard to call. In nucleotides, the CDR3 is TGTGCCAGCAGCTTAGGTTACGGGTCTTACAATGAGCAGTTCTTC. This codes for CASSLGYGSYNEQFF.